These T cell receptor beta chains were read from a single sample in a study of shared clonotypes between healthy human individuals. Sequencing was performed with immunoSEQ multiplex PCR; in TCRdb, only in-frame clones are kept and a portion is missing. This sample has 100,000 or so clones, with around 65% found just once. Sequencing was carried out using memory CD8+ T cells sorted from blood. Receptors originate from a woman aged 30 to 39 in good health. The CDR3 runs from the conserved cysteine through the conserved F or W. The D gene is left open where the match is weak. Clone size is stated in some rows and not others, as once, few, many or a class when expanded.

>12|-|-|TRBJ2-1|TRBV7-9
CASSPLGNEQFF
TGTGCCAGCAGCCCTCTCGGCAATGAGCAGTTCTTC
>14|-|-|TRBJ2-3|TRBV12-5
CASGLEGPGDTQYF
TGTGCTAGTGGTTTGGAGGGCCCGGGAGATACGCAGTATTTT
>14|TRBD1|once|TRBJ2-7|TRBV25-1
CASSETGGAYEQYF
TGTGCCAGCAGTGAGACAGGGGGCGCCTACGAGCAGTACTTC
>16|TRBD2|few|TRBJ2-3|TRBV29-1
CSVESNGREGTDTQYF
TGCAGCGTTGAATCAAATGGGCGGGAGGGCACAGATACGCAGTATTTT
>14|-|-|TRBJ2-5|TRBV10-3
CAISAEFGAETQYF
TGTGCCATCAGTGCGGAGTTCGGAGCGGAGACCCAGTACTTC
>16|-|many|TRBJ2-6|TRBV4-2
CASSQEGGRGANVLTF
TGTGCCAGCAGCCAAGAAGGAGGGAGGGGGGCCAACGTCCTGACTTTC
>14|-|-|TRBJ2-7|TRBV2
CASIVRAGNYEQYF
TGTGCCAGCATCGTAAGGGCGGGAAATTACGAGCAGTACTTC
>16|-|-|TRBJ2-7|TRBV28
CASRALEAGLSYEQYF
TGTGCCAGCAGGGCTTTGGAGGCAGGGTTGTCCTACGAGCAGTACTTC
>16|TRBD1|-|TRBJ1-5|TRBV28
CASSRYGQGDNQPQHF
TGTGCCAGCAGTCGTTATGGACAGGGTGACAATCAGCCCCAGCATTTT
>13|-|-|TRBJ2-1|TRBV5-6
CASSWAGNNEQFF
TGTGCCAGCAGCTGGGCCGGGAACAATGAGCAGTTCTTC
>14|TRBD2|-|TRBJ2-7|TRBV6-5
CASSYSLGGDEQYF
TGTGCCAGCAGTTACTCCCTGGGGGGGGACGAGCAGTACTTC
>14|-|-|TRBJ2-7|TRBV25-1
CASSQQGGDYEQYF
TGTGCCAGCAGTCAACAGGGTGGCGACTACGAGCAGTACTTC
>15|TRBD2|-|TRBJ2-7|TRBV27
CASSLSQREVSRQYF
TGTGCCAGCAGTTTATCGCAGCGGGAGGTTTCCAGGCAGTACTTC
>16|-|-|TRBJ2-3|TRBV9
CASSVDLGISTDTQYF
TGTGCCAGCAGCGTAGACCTAGGAATTAGCACAGATACGCAGTATTTT
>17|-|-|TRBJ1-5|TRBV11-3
CASGREGSGGSNQPQHF
TGTGCCAGCGGCAGAGAAGGGAGTGGAGGGAGCAATCAGCCCCAGCATTTT
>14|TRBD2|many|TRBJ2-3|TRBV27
CASLAGESTDTQYF
TGTGCCAGTCTAGCGGGAGAGAGCACAGATACGCAGTATTTT
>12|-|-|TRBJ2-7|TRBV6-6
CASRGTRYEQYF
TGTGCCAGCAGAGGGACAAGATACGAGCAGTACTTC
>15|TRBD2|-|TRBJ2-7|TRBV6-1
CASSDLAGASYEQYF
TGTGCCAGCAGTGATCTAGCGGGAGCGTCCTACGAGCAGTACTTC
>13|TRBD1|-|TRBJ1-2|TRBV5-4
CASSFDRGNGYTF
TGTGCCAGCAGCTTTGACAGGGGGAATGGCTACACCTTC
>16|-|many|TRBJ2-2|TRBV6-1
CASSEPDGRATGELFF
TGTGCCAGCAGTGAACCAGACGGCAGGGCGACCGGGGAGCTGTTTTTT
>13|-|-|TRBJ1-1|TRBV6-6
CASSYSTNTEAFF
TGTGCCAGCAGTTACTCGACCAACACTGAAGCTTTCTTT
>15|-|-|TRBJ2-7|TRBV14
CASSRGTPELYEQYF
TGTGCCAGCAGCCGAGGGACCCCGGAGCTCTACGAGCAGTACTTC
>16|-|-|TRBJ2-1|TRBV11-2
CASSVRGDSSYNEQFF
TGTGCCAGCAGCGTCCGGGGCGATAGCTCCTACAATGAGCAGTTCTTC
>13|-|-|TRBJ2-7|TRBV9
CASSSLPPYEQYF
TGTGCCAGCAGCTCCCTCCCCCCCTACGAGCAGTACTTC
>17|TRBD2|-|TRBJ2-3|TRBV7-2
CASSSGGLAGSTDTQYF
TGTGCCAGCAGCTCAGGTGGACTAGCGGGAAGCACAGATACGCAGTATTTT
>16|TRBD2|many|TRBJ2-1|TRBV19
CASSIRLAGEYNEQFF
TGTGCCAGTAGTATTAGGCTAGCGGGAGAATACAATGAGCAGTTCTTC
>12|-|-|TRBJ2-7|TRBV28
CVTSGSSYEQYF
TGTGTCACCTCCGGGAGCTCCTACGAGCAGTACTTC
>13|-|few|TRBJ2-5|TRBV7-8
CASSLDRGETQYF
TGTGCCAGCAGCTTAGACCGCGGGGAGACCCAGTACTTC
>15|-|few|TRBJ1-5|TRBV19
CASSIQHYSNQPQHF
TGTGCCAGTAGTATACAACACTATAGCAATCAGCCCCAGCATTTT
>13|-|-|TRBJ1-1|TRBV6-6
CASSYARATEAFF
TGTGCCAGCAGTTACGCCAGGGCCACTGAAGCTTTCTTT
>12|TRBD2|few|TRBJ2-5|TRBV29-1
CSVERRGETQYF
TGCAGCGTTGAAAGGCGGGGGGAGACCCAGTACTTC
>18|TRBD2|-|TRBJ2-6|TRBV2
CASRPVAGGGSGANVLTF
TGTGCCAGCAGACCTGTCGCGGGAGGGGGCTCTGGGGCCAACGTCCTGACTTTC
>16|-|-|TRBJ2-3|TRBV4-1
CASSQSTGRPTDTQYF
TGCGCCAGCAGCCAATCTACGGGGAGGCCCACAGATACGCAGTATTTT
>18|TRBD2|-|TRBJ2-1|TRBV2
CASRDELAGVQMKDEQFF
TGTGCCAGCAGAGATGAACTAGCGGGAGTTCAAATGAAGGATGAGCAGTTCTTC
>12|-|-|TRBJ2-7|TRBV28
CASSFEGDEQYF
TGTGCCAGCAGTTTCGAGGGGGACGAGCAGTACTTC
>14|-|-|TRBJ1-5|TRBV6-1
CASSEGREGQPQHF
TGTGCCAGCAGTGAAGGGCGGGAGGGTCAGCCCCAGCATTTT
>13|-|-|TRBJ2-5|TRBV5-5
CASTFGGKETQYF
TGTGCCAGCACCTTCGGGGGAAAAGAGACCCAGTACTTC
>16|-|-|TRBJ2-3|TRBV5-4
CASSFFGAGRQDTQYF
TGTGCCAGCAGCTTCTTTGGGGCAGGAAGGCAAGATACGCAGTATTTT
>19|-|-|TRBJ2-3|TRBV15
CATSRQTMGRLPRTDTQYF
TGTGCCACCAGCAGACAGACGATGGGGCGGCTGCCCCGCACAGATACGCAGTATTTT
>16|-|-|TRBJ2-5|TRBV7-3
CASSSSGPPGGKTQYF
TGTGCCAGCAGCTCCTCCGGGCCCCCCGGTGGAAAGACCCAGTACTTC
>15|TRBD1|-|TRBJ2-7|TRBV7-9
CASSSTGFVPYEQYF
TGTGCCAGCAGCTCGACAGGGTTTGTCCCCTACGAGCAGTACTTC
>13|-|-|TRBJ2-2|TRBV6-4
CASSERVTGELFF
TGTGCCAGCAGTGAGAGAGTGACCGGGGAGCTGTTTTTT
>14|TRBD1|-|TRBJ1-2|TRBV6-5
CASSKDRASEGYTF
TGTGCCAGCAGTAAGGACAGGGCAAGTGAAGGCTACACCTTC
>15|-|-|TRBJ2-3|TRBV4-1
CASSQGVITTDTQYF
TGCGCCAGCAGCCAAGGGGTTATTACCACAGATACGCAGTATTTT
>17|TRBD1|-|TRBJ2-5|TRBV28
CASSLWTSGTVQETQYF
TGTGCCAGCAGTTTGTGGACATCCGGGACAGTACAAGAGACCCAGTACTTC
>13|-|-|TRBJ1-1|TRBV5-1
CASSWNRNTEAFF
TGCGCCAGCAGCTGGAACAGAAATACTGAAGCTTTCTTT
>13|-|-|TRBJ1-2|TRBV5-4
CASSQPVLEGYTF
TGTGCCAGCAGCCAGCCCGTCTTAGAAGGCTACACCTTC
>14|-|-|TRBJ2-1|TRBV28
CASSRLVSHNEQFF
TGTGCCAGCAGTCGACTAGTTTCCCACAATGAGCAGTTCTTC
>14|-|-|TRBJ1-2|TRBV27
CASSHFASNYGYTF
TGTGCCAGCAGTCACTTCGCATCGAACTATGGCTACACCTTC
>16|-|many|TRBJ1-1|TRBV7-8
CASSLYSSAGNTEAFF
TGTGCCAGCAGCTTATATTCATCTGCCGGCAACACTGAAGCTTTCTTT
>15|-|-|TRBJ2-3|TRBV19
CASSSWLGDTDTQYF
TGTGCCAGTAGTTCCTGGTTAGGGGATACAGATACGCAGTATTTT
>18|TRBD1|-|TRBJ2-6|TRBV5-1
CASRDDRGPYGGANVLTF
TGCGCCAGCAGAGACGACAGGGGGCCGTATGGTGGGGCCAACGTCCTGACTTTC
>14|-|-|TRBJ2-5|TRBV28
CASSLLRTEGTQYF
TGTGCCAGCAGTTTACTTCGGACAGAGGGGACCCAGTACTTC
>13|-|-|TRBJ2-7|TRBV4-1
CASSQAFGVQQYF
TGCGCCAGCAGCCAAGCCTTCGGGGTACAGCAGTACTTC
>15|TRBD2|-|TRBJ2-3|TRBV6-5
CASSFTSGSTDTQYF
TGTGCCAGCAGTTTCACTAGCGGGAGCACAGATACGCAGTATTTT
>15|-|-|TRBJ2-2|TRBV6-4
CASSDSPGNTGELFF
TGTGCCAGCAGTGACTCGCCAGGGAACACCGGGGAGCTGTTTTTT
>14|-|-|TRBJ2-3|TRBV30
CAWSLASVSDTQYF
TGTGCCTGGAGTTTGGCTAGCGTTTCAGATACGCAGTATTTT